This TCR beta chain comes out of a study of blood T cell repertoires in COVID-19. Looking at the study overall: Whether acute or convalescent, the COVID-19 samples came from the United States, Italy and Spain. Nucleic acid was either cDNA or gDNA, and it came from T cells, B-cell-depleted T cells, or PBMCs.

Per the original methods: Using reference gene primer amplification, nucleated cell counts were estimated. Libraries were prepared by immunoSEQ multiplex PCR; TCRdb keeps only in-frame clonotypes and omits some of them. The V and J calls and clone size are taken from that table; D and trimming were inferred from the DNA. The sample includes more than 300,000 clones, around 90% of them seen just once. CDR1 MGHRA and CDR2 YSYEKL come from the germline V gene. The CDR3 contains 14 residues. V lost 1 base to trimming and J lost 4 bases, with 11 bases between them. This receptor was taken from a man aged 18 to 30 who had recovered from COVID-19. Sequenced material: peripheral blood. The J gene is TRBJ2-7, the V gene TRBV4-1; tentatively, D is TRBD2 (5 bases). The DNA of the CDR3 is TGCGCCAGCAGCCAAGTCGACTACCCTTACGAGCAGTACTTC. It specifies CASSQVDYPYEQYF.